These T cell receptor beta chains were read from a single sample in a study of blood T cells in healthy people across ages. In TCRdb, the 5' RACE reads were re-called with MiXCR into one record per CDR3 protein. The sample yields about 1.8 million distinct CDR3 sequences, about 50% seen once. Sequencing input: blood. The receptor set was obtained from a woman between 35 and 50 years old in good health. The conserved cysteine and the conserved F or W are not part of the CDR3 here. Each record gives: CDR3 protein, V gene, J gene, clone size. Size is omitted from some rows. Given values are once, few, many or a class for expanded clones.

CDR3aa: ASSVAGGDETQY; v_gene: TRBV9; j_gene: TRBJ2-5; abundance: .
CDR3aa: ASSPPCPQH; v_gene: TRBV7-9; j_gene: TRBJ1-5; abundance: few
CDR3aa: ASSHRDRPTDTQY; v_gene: TRBV3-1; j_gene: TRBJ2-3; abundance: .
CDR3aa: ASSAFGEKLF; v_gene: TRBV7-2; j_gene: TRBJ1-4; abundance: .
CDR3aa: ASRENKANQPQH; v_gene: TRBV6-1; j_gene: TRBJ1-5; abundance: .
CDR3aa: ASSLRTFSEQY; v_gene: TRBV27; j_gene: TRBJ2-7; abundance: .
CDR3aa: AISLQGWVAGANVLT; v_gene: TRBV10-3; j_gene: TRBJ2-6; abundance: .
CDR3aa: ASSQEVRPSGYNEQF; v_gene: TRBV4-3; j_gene: TRBJ2-1; abundance: few
CDR3aa: ASDRAGGPQETQY; v_gene: TRBV6-1; j_gene: TRBJ2-5; abundance: .
CDR3aa: SAGTSGLAKNIQY; v_gene: TRBV20-1; j_gene: TRBJ2-4; abundance: once
CDR3aa: SARGGGQTYQRHYGYT; v_gene: TRBV20-1; j_gene: TRBJ1-2; abundance: .
CDR3aa: ASRRATRGGTEAF; v_gene: TRBV6-5; j_gene: TRBJ1-1; abundance: .
CDR3aa: ASGPGTPAETQY; v_gene: TRBV12-3/TRBV12-4; j_gene: TRBJ2-5; abundance: .
CDR3aa: AISTSGSSTDTQY; v_gene: TRBV10-3; j_gene: TRBJ2-3; abundance: few
CDR3aa: ASSQPGRSSNYGYT; v_gene: TRBV11-2; j_gene: TRBJ1-2; abundance: .